Sequencing of this T cell receptor (beta chain) was carried out in a study of blood T cell repertoires in COVID-19. Study as a whole: The United States, Italy and Spain provided the acute and convalescent COVID-19 samples. T cells, B-cell-depleted T cells, or PBMCs supplied cDNA or gDNA.

Original processing methods: Amplification of reference gene primers provided the estimated nucleated cell counts. Data came from immunoSEQ multiplex PCR; TCRdb stores just in-frame clones and leaves some out. V, J and clone size are taken as reported in that table, and D and trimming were inferred from the DNA itself. The sample records 160,000 or so clones, around 85% being singletons. Input material: peripheral blood. The TCR originated in a woman aged 65 to 85 with acute or convalescent COVID-19.

For the CDR3, the DNA is TGCGCCAGCAGCTTGGTGACTAGCTCTTACAATGAGCAGTTCTTC. Its protein product is CASSLVTSSYNEQFF. The chain joins TRBV5-1 to TRBJ2-1; 7 bases match TRBD2. V dropped 0 bases and J dropped 4; count of bases not matched to a gene: 4. The CDR3 spans 15 residues. Germline lookup yields CDR1 SGHRS and CDR2 YFSETQ. The entire variable domain, with the rest obtained from reference TRBV5-1 and TRBJ2-1, is as follows: KAGVTQTPRYLIKTRGQQVTLSCSPISGHRSVSWYQQTPGQGLQFLFEYFSETQRNKGNFPGRFSGRQFSNSRSEMNVSTLELGDSALYLCASSLVTSSYNEQFFGPGTRLTVL.